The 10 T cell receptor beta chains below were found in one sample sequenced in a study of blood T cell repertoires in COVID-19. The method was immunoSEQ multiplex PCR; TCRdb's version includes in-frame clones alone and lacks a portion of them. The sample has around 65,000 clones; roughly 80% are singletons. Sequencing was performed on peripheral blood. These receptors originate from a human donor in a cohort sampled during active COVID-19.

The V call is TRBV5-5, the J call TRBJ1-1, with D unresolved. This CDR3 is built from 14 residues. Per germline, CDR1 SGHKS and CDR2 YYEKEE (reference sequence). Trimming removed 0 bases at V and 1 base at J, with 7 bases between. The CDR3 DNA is TGTGCCAGCAGCTTGGCCAATAGGAACACTGAAGCTTTCTTT. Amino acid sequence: CASSLANRNTEAFF.

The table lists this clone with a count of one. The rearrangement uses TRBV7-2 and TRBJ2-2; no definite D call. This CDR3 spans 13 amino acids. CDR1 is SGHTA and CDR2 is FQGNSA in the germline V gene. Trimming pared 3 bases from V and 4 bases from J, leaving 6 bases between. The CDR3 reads CASSFSGTGELFF. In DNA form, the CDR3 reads TGTGCCAGCAGCTTTTCGGGCACCGGGGAGCTGTTTTTT.

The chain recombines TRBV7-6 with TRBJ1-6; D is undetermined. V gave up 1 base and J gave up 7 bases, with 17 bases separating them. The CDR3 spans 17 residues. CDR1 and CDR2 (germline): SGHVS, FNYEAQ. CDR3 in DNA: TGTGCCAGCAGCTTAGGTTCGTTCGGGGTACAGAATTCACCCCTCCACTTT. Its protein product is CASSLGSFGVQNSPLHF.

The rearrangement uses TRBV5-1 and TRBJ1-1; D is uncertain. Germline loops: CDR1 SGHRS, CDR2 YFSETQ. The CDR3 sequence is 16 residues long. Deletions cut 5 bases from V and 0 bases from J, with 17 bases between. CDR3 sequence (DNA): TGCGCCAGCAGTCCCATAACTATGACGGTGAACACTGAAGCTTTCTTT. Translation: CASSPITMTVNTEAFF.

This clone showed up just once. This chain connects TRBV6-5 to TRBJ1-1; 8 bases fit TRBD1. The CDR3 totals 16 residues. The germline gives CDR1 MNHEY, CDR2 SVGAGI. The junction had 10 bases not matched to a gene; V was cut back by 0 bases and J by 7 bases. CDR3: CASSYSRTGQGFEAFF. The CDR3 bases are TGTGCCAGCAGTTACTCAAGGACAGGGCAAGGGTTTGAAGCTTTCTTT.

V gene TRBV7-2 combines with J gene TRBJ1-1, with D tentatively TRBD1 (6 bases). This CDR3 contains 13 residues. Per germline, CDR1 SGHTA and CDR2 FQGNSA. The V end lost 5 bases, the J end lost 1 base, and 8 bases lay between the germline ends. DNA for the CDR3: TGTGCCAGCAGCGCCAGGGGGAACACTGAAGCTTTCTTT. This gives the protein CASSARGNTEAFF.

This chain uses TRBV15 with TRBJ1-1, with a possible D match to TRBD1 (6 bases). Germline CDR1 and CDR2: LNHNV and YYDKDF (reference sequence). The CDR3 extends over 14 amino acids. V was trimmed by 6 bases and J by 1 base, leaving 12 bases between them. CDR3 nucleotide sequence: TGTGCCACCAGTGGGGTAGGGGGGAACACTGAAGCTTTCTTT. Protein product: CATSGVGGNTEAFF. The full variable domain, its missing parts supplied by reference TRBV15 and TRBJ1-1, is DAMVIQNPRYQVTQFGKPVTLSCSQTLNHNVMYWYQQKSSQAPKLLFHYYDKDFNNEADTPDNFQSRRPNTSFCFLDIRSPGLGDTAMYLCATSGVGGNTEAFFGQGTRLTVV.

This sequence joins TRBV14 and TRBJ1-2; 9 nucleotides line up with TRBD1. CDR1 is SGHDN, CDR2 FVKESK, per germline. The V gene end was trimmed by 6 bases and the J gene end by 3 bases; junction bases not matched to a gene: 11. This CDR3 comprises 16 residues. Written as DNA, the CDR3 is TGTGCCAGCAGAGCATCCGGGACAGGGTATGACTATGGCTACACCTTC. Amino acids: CASRASGTGYDYGYTF.

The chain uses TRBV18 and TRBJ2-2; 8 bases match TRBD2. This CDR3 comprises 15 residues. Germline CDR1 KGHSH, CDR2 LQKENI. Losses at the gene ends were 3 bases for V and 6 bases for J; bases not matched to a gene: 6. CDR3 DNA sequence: TGTGCCAGCTCACCGGAGTCGGGGGGGCCCGGGGAGCTGTTTTTT. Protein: CASSPESGGPGELFF. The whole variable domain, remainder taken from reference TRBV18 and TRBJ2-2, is NAGVMQNPRHLVRRRGQEARLRCSPMKGHSHVYWYRQLPEEGLKFMVYLQKENIIDESGMPKERFSAEFPKEGPSILRIQQVVRGDSAAYFCASSPESGGPGELFFGEGSRLTVL.

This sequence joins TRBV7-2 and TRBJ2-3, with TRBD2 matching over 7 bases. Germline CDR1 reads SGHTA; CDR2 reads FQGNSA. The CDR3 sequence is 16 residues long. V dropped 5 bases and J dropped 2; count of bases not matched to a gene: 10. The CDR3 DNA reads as TGTGCCAGCAGCCCTCAAGCGGGGCGCCCCACAGATACGCAGTATTTT. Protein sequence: CASSPQAGRPTDTQYF.